This T cell receptor beta chain was identified in a study of identifying expanded T cells in peripheral blood. Study-wide results and limits: Differentially abundant clones: roughly 1.2 between replicates, 16.4 at two to three weeks, 19 to 20 at four. Clone count variance between roughly two-week samples rose with total template count.

Turning to this clone: Antigen specificity is unknown. Additional DNA sequences in this sample encode the identical CDR3.

No infections or other immune events were documented during collection. Sequencing was performed with immunoSEQ multiplex PCR; in TCRdb, only in-frame clones are kept and a portion is missing. The sample contains about 47,000 clones, roughly 82% of which appear only once. Sequencing input: blood. The receptor was isolated from a person aged 18 to 70 in good health.

CDR3 DNA sequence: TGTGCCTGGAGTGTACAGGGGAACACTGAAGCTTTCTTT. Its protein is CAWSVQGNTEAFF. The V call is TRBV30, the J call TRBJ1-1, with D possibly matching TRBD1 (6 bases). The V end was cut by 0 bases, the J end by 1 base, with 6 bases between. The CDR3 runs 13 residues. CDR1 is GTSNPN, CDR2 SVGIG, per germline (reference sequence).